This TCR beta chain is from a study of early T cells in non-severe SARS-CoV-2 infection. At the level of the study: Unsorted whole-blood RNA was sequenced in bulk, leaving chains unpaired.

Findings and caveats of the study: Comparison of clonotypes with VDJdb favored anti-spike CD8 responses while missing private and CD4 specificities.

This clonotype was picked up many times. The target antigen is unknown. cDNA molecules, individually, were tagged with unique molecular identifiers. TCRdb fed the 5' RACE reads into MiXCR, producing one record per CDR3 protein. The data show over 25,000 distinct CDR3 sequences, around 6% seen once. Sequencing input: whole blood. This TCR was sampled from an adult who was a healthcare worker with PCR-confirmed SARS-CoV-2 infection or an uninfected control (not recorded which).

The CDR3 loop is CSVEEPGSYEQYF. DNA of the CDR3: TGCAGCGTTGAAGAGCCAGGGTCCTACGAGCAGTACTTC. The gene calls are TRBV29-1 and TRBJ2-7; weak D call: TRBD1 (5 bases). This CDR3 has 13 residues. Germline V lookup: CDR1 SQVTM, CDR2 ANQGSEA. Trimming cost V 0 bases and J 1 base, with 7 bases left between them.